These 24 T cell receptor beta chains share one sample of origin, sequenced in a study of regulatory T cells in long-lasting Graves disease. The time point was: newly diagnosed GD, antithyroid drugs for less than 3 months. Following extraction of RNA from PBMCs, that RNA was used to make the TCR library. The TCR beta library used iRepertoire HTBI primers with Arm-PCR amplification of CDR3. TCRdb re-analysed the multiplex PCR reads in MiXCR, keeping a single row per CDR3 protein. In the table there are roughly 500,000 distinct CDR3 sequences, around an eighth of which are singletons. These records were also assigned to another study, of T cells in Graves' hyperthyroidism and ophthalmopathy.

The starting material was peripheral blood mononuclear cells (PBMCs), obtained at new diagnosis, from a patient treated with antithyroid drugs. The receptor set was obtained from a man younger than 45 with Graves disease.

In this sample, this clonotype turned up many times. The V call is TRBV2, the J call TRBJ2-3; D is undetermined. The CDR3 is 14 amino acids. V was clipped by 2 bases and J by 3 bases, with 9 bases between them. The germline gives CDR1 SNHLY, CDR2 FYNNEI. In DNA, the CDR3 is TGTGCCAGCAGTGAAATTTTGGCGACAGATACGCAGTATTTT. Translated, it gives CASSEILATDTQYF.

This clonotype has a count of ten or more. The rearrangement uses TRBV29-1 and TRBJ1-1, with D hard to call. Trimming pared 1 base from V and 1 base from J, leaving 13 bases between. Germline CDR1 is SQVTM and CDR2 is ANQGSEA. The CDR3 sequence is 15 residues long. The CDR3 sequence is CSVEVRLGTNTEAFF. The CDR3 nucleotides read TGCAGCGTTGAAGTAAGGTTGGGCACGAACACTGAAGCTTTCTTT.

Note on this clonotype: Given a much more abundant clone one base away, this may be a read error. The gene calls are TRBV7-2 and TRBJ2-3; weak D call: TRBD1 (6 bases). V was shortened by 7 bases and J by 12 bases, with 26 bases between the two germline ends. The CDR3 is 15 amino acids. The germline gives CDR1 SGHTA, CDR2 FQGNSA. The CDR3, as DNA: TGTGCCAGCACCAATCATTTGGGGGATGGCAGGGGCCAGTATTTT. This codes for CASTNHLGDGRGQYF.

This clonotype was seen repeatedly, ten times or more. The rearrangement joins TRBV12-3 or TRBV12-4 to TRBJ2-3, with 9 bases identical to TRBD2. TRBJ2-5 matches the DNA end more closely, so the J call is doubtful. The CDR3 has 15 residues. The CDR3 loop reads CASSSSGRRRGTQYF. CDR3 in DNA: TGTGCCAGCAGTTCGAGCGGGAGGAGGAGAGGGACCCAGTACTTC.

This clonotype has just a few counts. The gene calls are TRBV4-1 and TRBJ1-5, with D possibly matching TRBD1 (6 bases). The germline V gene encodes CDR1 MGHRA and CDR2 YSYEKL. This CDR3 spans 15 amino acids. V gave up 5 bases and J gave up 5 bases, with 16 bases separating them. The CDR3 coding sequence is TGCGCCAGCAGCAATTACAGGGAAAAATATCAGCCCCAGCATTTT. It yields the protein CASSNYREKYQPQHF.

This clonotype was recorded many times. The chain employs TRBV5-6 and TRBJ1-1, with unresolved D. Germline V gene lookup returns CDR1 SGHDT and CDR2 YYEEEE. V was clipped by 7 bases and J by 1 base, with 11 bases between them. The CDR3 loop spans 13 amino acids. CDR3 DNA sequence: TGTGCCAGCCGTCTGGGCACGAACACTGAAGCTTTCTTT. Translation: CASRLGTNTEAFF.

This clonotype has a count of ten or more. The DNA of the CDR3 is TGTGCCAGCAGCTTCGGGGGCGTCTACGAGCAGTACTTC. Translated: CASSFGGVYEQYF. The V and J genes are TRBV7-2 and TRBJ2-7; D assignment may be TRBD1 or TRBD2 (6 bases each). CDR1 is SGHTA, CDR2 FQGNSA, per germline. The V and J ends lost 3 bases and 3 bases respectively, with 9 bases between them. The CDR3 sequence is 13 residues long.

This clonotype was found many times. The rearrangement joins TRBV27 to TRBJ2-3; 10 bases agree with TRBD1. The DNA matches TRBJ2-5 better at its end, which makes the J call doubtful. The CDR3 totals 16 residues. In germline, CDR1 is MNHEY, CDR2 SMNVEV (reference sequence). The CDR3 DNA is TGTGCCAGCAGTTACCAGACAGGGGGCTATCAGGAGACCCAGTACTTC. As protein: CASSYQTGGYQETQYF.

In its sample, this clonotype was seen many times. The chain employs TRBV20-1 and TRBJ1-1; TRBD1 might be the D (5 bases). Trimming stripped 1 base from V and 5 bases from J, with 8 bases between. Germline V gene sequence: CDR1 DFQATT, CDR2 SNEGSKA (reference sequence). The CDR3 has 12 amino acids. In DNA form, the CDR3 reads TGCAGTGCTAGAGCGGGGGGAACTGAAGCTTTCTTT. Translation: CSARAGGTEAFF.

In its sample, this clonotype was seen many times. J is TRBJ2-1 and V is TRBV20-1; D is possibly TRBD2 (6 bases). CDR1 and CDR2 from the germline V gene are DFQATT and SNEGSKA (reference sequence). Deletions cut 1 base from V and 5 bases from J, with 15 bases between. The CDR3 totals 15 residues. The CDR3 coding sequence is TGCAGTGCTAGAGTTTATCAGGGCGGGAACAATGAGCAGTTCTTC. Protein: CSARVYQGGNNEQFF.

The rearrangement uses TRBV5-5 and TRBJ2-7; the D gene could be TRBD1 or TRBD2 (5 bases each). Germline V lookup: CDR1 SGHKS, CDR2 YYEKEE (reference sequence). The V end was cut by 2 bases, the J end by 1 base, with 19 bases between. The CDR3 runs to 17 residues. DNA of the CDR3: TGTGCCAGCAGCTTCACGACCCCACAGGCGGGTTCCTACGAGCAGTACTTC. This encodes CASSFTTPQAGSYEQYF.

The chain uses TRBV6-1 and TRBJ1-1; TRBD1 aligns across 9 bases. The CDR3 consists of 16 residues. CDR1 and CDR2 from the germline V gene are MNHNS and SASEGT. V gave up 5 bases and J gave up 0 bases; unmatched junction bases: 7. The CDR3 DNA reads as TGTGCCAGCAGTCAGGGCGGGACAGGGATGAACACTGAAGCTTTCTTT. Translating gives CASSQGGTGMNTEAFF.

The chain uses TRBV30 and TRBJ2-7; D call uncertain. Trimming left V 6 bases short and J 0 bases short, with 12 bases between. The CDR3 loop spans 13 amino acids. The germline CDR1 and CDR2 sequences are GTSNPN and SVGIG (reference sequence). DNA of the CDR3: TGTGCCTGCCGCCGCGGTCCCTCCTACGAGCAGTACTTC. Its translation: CACRRGPSYEQYF.

The J gene is TRBJ2-1, the V gene TRBV9; no clear D. The CDR3 runs to 11 residues. Trimming stripped 3 bases from V and 10 bases from J, with 8 bases between. Germline lookup yields CDR1 SGDLS and CDR2 YYNGEE. CDR3 sequence (DNA): TGTGCCAGCAGCGCTCTCTCGGAGCAGTTCTTC. This codes for CASSALSEQFF.

This clonotype was observed a handful of times. This chain uses TRBV20-1 with TRBJ2-7; D possibly corresponds to TRBD2 (5 bases). CDR3 length: 13 residues. Germline V CDR1 and CDR2: DFQATT, SNEGSKA (reference sequence). Trimming shortened V by 0 bases and J by 2 bases, and 8 bases separated the two germline ends. Here the CDR3 DNA reads TGCAGTGCTAGAGATGAGGGAACCTACGAGCAGTACTTC. Its translation: CSARDEGTYEQYF.

The chain uses TRBV10-3 and TRBJ2-5, with D possibly being TRBD2 (6 bases). V dropped 7 bases and J dropped 2 bases, with 14 bases sitting between them. The CDR3 totals 14 residues. Germline CDR1 and CDR2: ENHRY and SYGVKD. The CDR3 region is CAITETRRQETQYF. CDR3 coding DNA: TGTGCCATCACGGAGACTAGAAGACAAGAGACCCAGTACTTC.

In its sample, this clonotype was seen many times. The DNA for the CDR3 is TGTGCCAGCAGTCCCCGGACTAGCGGTCGCGAGCAGTACTTC. This codes for CASSPRTSGREQYF. The chain recombines TRBV28 with TRBJ2-7, with TRBD2 matching 10 bases. The CDR3 totals 14 residues. Per the germline V gene, CDR1 is MDHEN and CDR2 is SYDVKM. V was clipped by 5 bases and J by 6 bases; unmatched bases: 7.

This clonotype was seen ten or more times. V and J are TRBV30 and TRBJ2-5; the D call may be TRBD1 or TRBD2 (6 bases each). This CDR3 has 14 amino acids. Trimming shortened V by 0 bases and J by 1 base, and 9 bases separated the two germline ends. Germline V gives CDR1 GTSNPN, CDR2 SVGIG (reference sequence). The CDR3, as DNA: TGTGCCTGGAGTGTACGGGGGCTCCAAGAGACCCAGTACTTC. This codes for CAWSVRGLQETQYF.

The chain employs TRBV12-3 or TRBV12-4 and TRBJ2-6; tentatively, D is TRBD1 (6 bases). The CDR3 runs 20 residues. V shed 7 bases and J shed 0 bases, with 25 bases lying between them. CDR3 amino acids: CASNDPAGPLRGSGANVLTF. CDR3 DNA sequence: TGTGCCAGCAATGACCCCGCTGGGCCTCTCAGGGGCTCTGGGGCCAACGTCCTGACTTTC.

The chain combines TRBV30 with TRBJ2-1, with 9 positions matching TRBD2. V shed 1 base and J 0 bases; nucleotides not matched to a gene: 4. The CDR3 is made up of 16 amino acids. CDR1 is GTSNPN and CDR2 is SVGIG in the germline V gene (reference sequence). CDR3 amino acids: CAWSDYSGSSYNEQFF. In DNA, the CDR3 is TGTGCCTGGAGTGACTATAGCGGGAGCTCCTACAATGAGCAGTTCTTC.

V is TRBV2 and J is TRBJ2-3; TRBD1 might be the D (5 bases). Germline V gene lookup returns CDR1 SNHLY and CDR2 FYNNEI. CDR3 size: 17 residues. Trimming took 2 bases from V and 2 from J, leaving 17 bases between them. The CDR3 sequence: CASSERRRRVNTDTQYF. The CDR3 DNA reads as TGTGCCAGCAGTGAAAGACGTCGCAGGGTGAACACAGATACGCAGTATTTT.

This clonotype was seen at least ten times. The chain links TRBV12-3 or TRBV12-4 to TRBJ2-1; D perhaps matches TRBD2 (6 bases). This CDR3 comprises 11 residues. V was trimmed by 3 bases and J by 10 bases, leaving 7 bases between them. The CDR3 DNA sequence: TGTGCCAGCAGTTTGCTAGCGGAGCAGTTCTTC. Translated: CASSLLAEQFF.

This clonotype was recorded many times. The chain uses TRBV28 and TRBJ1-2, with a possible D match to TRBD1 (6 bases). Germline loops: CDR1 MDHEN, CDR2 SYDVKM. This CDR3 region has 15 residues. The V gene lost 7 bases and the J gene lost 2 bases, with 17 bases spanning the gap. The CDR3 region has the DNA TGTGCCAGCAACTCGCTGGGGGCGCCAAACTATGGCTACACCTTC. Protein sequence: CASNSLGAPNYGYTF.

The chain employs TRBV2 and TRBJ1-3; 7 bases are shared with TRBD1. Germline V gives CDR1 SNHLY, CDR2 FYNNEI. The CDR3 has 13 residues. V shed 6 bases and J 5 bases; nucleotides not matched to a gene: 4. This chain's CDR3 is CASRTGYRNTIYF. CDR3 DNA sequence: TGTGCCAGCAGGACAGGGTACAGAAACACCATATATTTT.